These 21 T cell receptor beta chains came from one sample sequenced in a study of blood T cell repertoires in COVID-19. Measured with immunoSEQ multiplex PCR; TCRdb has only the in-frame clones, and not every one. The top ten hold 0.9% of the sample, which has about 110,000 clones, over 70% seen once. The sequenced sample was peripheral blood. The receptor source for this set is a human donor with acute or convalescent COVID-19. The donor label of this sample is uncertain.

This chain connects TRBV11-2 to TRBJ2-2, with 11 bases matching TRBD2. The germline V gene encodes CDR1 SGHAT and CDR2 FQNNGV. CDR3 length: 17 amino acids. V lost 1 base, J lost 5 bases, and 6 bases stayed unmatched. CDR3 sequence reads: CASSLARLAGSTGELFF. The CDR3 nucleotides read TGTGCCAGCAGCTTAGCTCGACTAGCGGGATCGACCGGGGAGCTGTTTTTT.

This clone has more than one count but fewer than ten. The V call is TRBV27, the J call TRBJ2-7, with TRBD2 as a possible D gene (6 bases). This CDR3 comprises 12 residues. Trimming took off 8 bases at V and 3 bases at J, with 11 bases between the two ends. The germline CDR1 and CDR2 sequences are MNHEY and SMNVEV (reference sequence). The chain's CDR3 is CASGRWFYEQYF. In nucleotides, the CDR3 is TGTGCCAGCGGGAGGTGGTTCTACGAGCAGTACTTC.

The chain uses TRBV10-3 and TRBJ1-1, with 9 bases matching TRBD1. The CDR3 loop spans 13 amino acids. V lost 8 bases, J lost 4 bases, and 5 bases stayed unmatched. Germline CDR1 is ENHRY and CDR2 is SYGVKD. CDR3 sequence reads: CAIGTGMGTEAFF. The CDR3 DNA is TGTGCCATCGGGACAGGGATGGGCACTGAAGCTTTCTTT.

The rearrangement joins TRBV10-1 to TRBJ2-6; a possible D gene is TRBD1 (6 bases). CDR1 WNHNN and CDR2 SYGVQD come from the germline V gene (reference sequence). V lost 2 bases and J 0 bases, leaving 14 bases between the germline ends. The length of the CDR3 is 18 residues. The CDR3 bases are TGCGCCAGCAGTGAGAGGGGGATTCTGAACTCTGGGGCCAACGTCCTGACTTTC. It specifies CASSERGILNSGANVLTF.

This clone was seen more than once but under ten times. In nucleotides, the CDR3 is TGTGCCAGCAGACTGAGCGTACTCTCTGGAAACACCATATATTTT. It translates to CASRLSVLSGNTIYF. The chain joins TRBV6-5 to TRBJ1-3; D is ambiguous. CDR3 length: 15 amino acids. Germline CDR1 MNHEY, CDR2 SVGAGI. Trimming pared 6 bases from V and 0 bases from J, leaving 12 bases between.

The chain is built from TRBV7-2 and TRBJ1-6; TRBD1 matches 10 bases. The V segment lost 2 bases and the J segment 10 bases; nucleotides outside the gene matches: 8. Germline V lookup: CDR1 SGHTA, CDR2 FQGNSA. The CDR3 is made up of 16 amino acids. The CDR3 loop reads CASSLSGGQGQSPLHF. CDR3 bases: TGTGCCAGCAGCTTAAGCGGGGGACAGGGGCAGTCACCCCTCCACTTT.

This chain joins TRBV6-4 and TRBJ1-1; 9 nucleotides agree with TRBD1. From germline, CDR1 is MRHNA and CDR2 SNTAGT. V trimming: 3 bases; J trimming: 8 bases; junction bases outside the gene matches: 7. The CDR3 runs to 14 residues. CDR3 nucleotide sequence: TGTGCCAGCAGTGAACTATCCGGGACAGGGGAAGCTTTCTTT. It translates to CASSELSGTGEAFF.

V and J are TRBV30 and TRBJ2-1; 9 bases align to TRBD2. V dropped 2 bases and J dropped 4; count of bases not matched to a gene: 6. The germline gives CDR1 GTSNPN, CDR2 SVGIG (reference sequence). CDR3 length: 15 residues. The CDR3 sequence: CAWSPAGGGYNEQFF. As DNA, the CDR3 is TGTGCCTGGAGTCCCGCGGGGGGGGGATACAATGAGCAGTTCTTC.

The chain joins TRBV14 to TRBJ2-1, with TRBD1 as a possible D gene (5 bases). Germline CDR1 and CDR2: SGHDN and FVKESK. The CDR3 contains 11 residues. The V and J ends lost 4 bases and 11 bases respectively, with 9 bases between them. In DNA, the CDR3 is TGTGCCAGCAGCCGTCAGGGAAAGCAGTTCTTC. Translating it yields CASSRQGKQFF.

V usage is TRBV13 and J usage is TRBJ2-3; 8 positions agree with TRBD1. The V gene end was trimmed by 5 bases and the J gene end by 1 base; junction bases not matched to a gene: 8. Germline lookup yields CDR1 PRHDT and CDR2 FYEKMQ (reference sequence). The CDR3 spans 16 residues. The CDR3: CASSVQGAWGTDTQYF. Here the CDR3 DNA reads TGTGCCAGCAGCGTCCAGGGGGCTTGGGGCACAGATACGCAGTATTTT.

In its sample, this clone was seen many times. The junction does not match germline at one end; this may be a read error. The chain combines TRBV27 with TRBJ1-2; 7 bases agree with TRBD1. The CDR3 is 15 amino acids. From germline, CDR1 is MNHEY and CDR2 SMNVEV (reference sequence). This CDR3 reads CASSIHGTANYGYTF. In nucleotides, the CDR3 is TGTGCCAGCAGTATTCACGGGACAGCTAATTATGGCTACACCTTC.

For the CDR3, the DNA is TGTGCCAGCAGTTCAATTCAGGGTGATAATGAAAAACTGTTTTTT. Translated, it gives CASSSIQGDNEKLFF. The rearrangement joins TRBV28 to TRBJ1-4, with D possibly being TRBD1 (5 bases). Germline V lookup: CDR1 MDHEN, CDR2 SYDVKM. V dropped 4 bases and J dropped 4 bases, with 13 bases sitting between them. The CDR3 consists of 15 residues.

This clone was observed a single time. The rearrangement joins TRBV5-1 to TRBJ2-3, with a weak D call TRBD1 (6 bases). Germline lookup yields CDR1 SGHRS and CDR2 YFSETQ. The CDR3 is made up of 15 amino acids. V lost 5 bases to trimming and J lost 2 bases, with 15 bases between them. The CDR3 DNA reads as TGCGCCAGCAGTCCGTCCGGGACATACACAGATACGCAGTATTTT. Protein: CASSPSGTYTDTQYF.

There are a few counts of this clone. The J gene is TRBJ1-2, the V gene TRBV7-2; 8 bases are a match to TRBD1. This CDR3 contains 15 residues. Germline loops: CDR1 SGHTA, CDR2 FQGNSA. Trimming took 1 base from V and 6 from J; bases not matched to a gene: 7. The CDR3 sequence: CASSLEGWTGNGYTF. DNA for the CDR3: TGTGCCAGCAGCTTAGAAGGGTGGACAGGGAATGGCTACACCTTC.

V gene TRBV3-1 (or the pseudogene TRBV3-2) combines with J gene TRBJ2-2, with a tentative D call TRBD2 (7 bases). V was shortened by 5 bases and J by 10 bases, with 20 bases between the two germline ends. CDR1 and CDR2 from the germline V gene are LGHDT and YNNKEL (reference sequence). The length of the CDR3 is 15 residues. The CDR3 DNA follows: TGTGCCAGCAGCAACCCGCGTTGGGGGGGGGCGGAGCTGTTTTTT. It translates to CASSNPRWGGAELFF.

This clone was detected ten times or more. The chain has TRBV12-5 and TRBJ1-2, with TRBD1 as a possible D gene (5 bases). Trimming took 10 bases from V and 3 from J, leaving 15 bases between them. Germline V lookup: CDR1 LGHNT, CDR2 FRNRAP. The CDR3 is made up of 13 amino acids. CDR3 sequence: CATTPQGYYGYTF. The DNA of the CDR3 is TGTGCTACTACCCCCCAGGGCTACTATGGCTACACCTTC.

DNA of the CDR3: TGTGCCAGCAGCCCCCGCCCGGGGTACGAGCAGTACGTC. This translates into CASSPRPGYEQYV. The chain links TRBV9 to TRBJ2-7; D perhaps matches TRBD2 (5 bases). This CDR3 contains 13 residues. V was pared by 4 bases and J by 4 bases, with 12 bases between. Germline V gene lookup returns CDR1 SGDLS and CDR2 YYNGEE.

The V gene is TRBV7-9, the J gene TRBJ2-1; D may be TRBD2 (6 bases). The CDR3 is 12 amino acids. Germline assignment: CDR1 SEHNR and CDR2 FQNEAQ (reference sequence). The V gene lost 8 bases and the J gene lost 12 bases, with 17 bases spanning the gap. Here the CDR3 reads CASSNRDLGQFF. The DNA of the CDR3 is TGTGCCAGCTCGAACCGGGACTTAGGGCAGTTCTTC.

The CDR3 loop is CASSKAEGQVEQFF. The CDR3, as DNA: TGTGCCAGCAGCAAAGCGGAGGGGCAGGTTGAGCAGTTCTTC. The J gene is TRBJ2-1, the V gene TRBV7-8, with D maybe TRBD2 (6 bases). V shed 5 bases and J shed 9 bases, with 17 bases lying between them. Germline V gene sequence: CDR1 SGHVS, CDR2 FQNEAQ. This CDR3 is 14 amino acids long.

The gene calls are TRBV6-5 and TRBJ1-1; D possibly corresponds to TRBD1 (5 bases). V lost 7 bases and J 3 bases, leaving 15 bases between the germline ends. CDR1 is MNHEY, CDR2 SVGAGI, per germline. The CDR3 consists of 14 residues. The CDR3 is CASTRPGSDTEAFF. The CDR3 DNA is TGTGCCAGCACCCGCCCAGGGTCCGACACTGAAGCTTTCTTT.

This clone was seen many times. CDR3 sequence reads: CASSLFTTDTQYF. CDR3 DNA sequence: TGTGCCAGCAGTCTATTTACCACAGATACGCAGTATTTT. V usage is TRBV7-9 and J usage is TRBJ2-3; D gene unclear. The CDR3 length is 13 residues. Germline assignment: CDR1 SEHNR and CDR2 FQNEAQ (reference sequence). V lost 6 bases to trimming and J lost 2 bases, with 9 bases between them.